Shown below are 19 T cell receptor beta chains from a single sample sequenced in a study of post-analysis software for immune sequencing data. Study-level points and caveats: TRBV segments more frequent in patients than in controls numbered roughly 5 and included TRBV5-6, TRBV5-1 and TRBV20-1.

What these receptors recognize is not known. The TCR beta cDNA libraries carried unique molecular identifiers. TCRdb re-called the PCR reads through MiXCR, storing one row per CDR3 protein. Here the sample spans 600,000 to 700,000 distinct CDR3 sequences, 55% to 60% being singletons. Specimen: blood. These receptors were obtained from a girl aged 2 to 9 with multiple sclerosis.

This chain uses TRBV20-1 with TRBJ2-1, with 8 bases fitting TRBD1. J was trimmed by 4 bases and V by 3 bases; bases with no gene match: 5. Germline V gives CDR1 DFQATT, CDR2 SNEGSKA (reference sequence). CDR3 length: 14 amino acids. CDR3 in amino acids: CSARNRGLYNEQFF. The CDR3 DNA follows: TGCAGTGCTAGGAACAGGGGGTTATACAATGAGCAGTTCTTC.

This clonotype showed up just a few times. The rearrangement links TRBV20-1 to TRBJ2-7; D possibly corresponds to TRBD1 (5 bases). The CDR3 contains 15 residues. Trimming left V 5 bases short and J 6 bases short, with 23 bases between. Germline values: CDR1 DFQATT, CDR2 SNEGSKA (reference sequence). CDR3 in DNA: TGCAGTGCTGTCGAAGGGGTCATCCTCAGGAGCGAGCAGTACTTC. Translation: CSAVEGVILRSEQYF.

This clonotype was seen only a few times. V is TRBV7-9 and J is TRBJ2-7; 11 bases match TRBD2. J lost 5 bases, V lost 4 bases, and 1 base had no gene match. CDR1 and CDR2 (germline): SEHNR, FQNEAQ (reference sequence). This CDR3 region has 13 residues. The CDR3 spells CASSSGLADEQYF. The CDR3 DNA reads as TGTGCCAGCAGCTCGGGACTAGCGGACGAGCAGTACTTC.

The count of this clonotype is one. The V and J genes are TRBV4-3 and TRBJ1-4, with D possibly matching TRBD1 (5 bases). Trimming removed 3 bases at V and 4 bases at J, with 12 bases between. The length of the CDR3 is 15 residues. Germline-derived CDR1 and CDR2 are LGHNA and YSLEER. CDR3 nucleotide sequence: TGCGCCAGCAGCCAGCAAACAGGATATAATGAAAAACTGTTTTTT. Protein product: CASSQQTGYNEKLFF.

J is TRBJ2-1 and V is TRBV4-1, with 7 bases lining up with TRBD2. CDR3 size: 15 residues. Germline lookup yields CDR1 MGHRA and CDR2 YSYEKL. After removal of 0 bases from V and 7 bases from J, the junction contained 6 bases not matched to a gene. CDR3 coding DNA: TGCGCCAGCAGCCAAGATTGGACTAGAGGAAATGAGCAGTTCTTC. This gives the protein CASSQDWTRGNEQFF.

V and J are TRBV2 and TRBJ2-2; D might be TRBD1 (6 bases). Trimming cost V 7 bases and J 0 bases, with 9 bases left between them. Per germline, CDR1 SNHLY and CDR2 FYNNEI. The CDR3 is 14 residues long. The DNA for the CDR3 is TGTGCCAGCATGGGGACAACGAACACCGGGGAGCTGTTTTTT. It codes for CASMGTTNTGELFF.

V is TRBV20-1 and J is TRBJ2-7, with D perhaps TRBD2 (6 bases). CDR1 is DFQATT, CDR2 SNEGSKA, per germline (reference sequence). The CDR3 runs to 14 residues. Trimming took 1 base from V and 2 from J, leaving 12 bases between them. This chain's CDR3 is CSARVAGLTYEQYF. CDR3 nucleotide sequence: TGCAGTGCTAGAGTGGCGGGGTTGACCTACGAGCAGTACTTC.

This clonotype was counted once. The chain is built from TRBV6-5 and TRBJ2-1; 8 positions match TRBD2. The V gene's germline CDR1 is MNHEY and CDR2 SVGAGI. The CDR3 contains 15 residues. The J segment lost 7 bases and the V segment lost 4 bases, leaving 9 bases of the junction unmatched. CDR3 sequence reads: CASSWGLVPQNEQFF. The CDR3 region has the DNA TGTGCCAGCAGTTGGGGACTAGTACCCCAAAATGAGCAGTTCTTC.

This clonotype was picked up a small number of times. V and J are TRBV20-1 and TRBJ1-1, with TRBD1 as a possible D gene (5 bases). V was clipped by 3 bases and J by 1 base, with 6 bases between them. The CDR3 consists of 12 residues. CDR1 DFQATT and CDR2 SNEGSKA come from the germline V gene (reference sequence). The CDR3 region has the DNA TGCAGTGCTAGGGGGACGAACACTGAAGCTTTCTTT. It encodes CSARGTNTEAFF.

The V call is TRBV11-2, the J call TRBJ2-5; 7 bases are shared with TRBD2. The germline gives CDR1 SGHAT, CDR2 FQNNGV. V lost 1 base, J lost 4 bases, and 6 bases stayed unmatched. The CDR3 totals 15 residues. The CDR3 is CASSLVGGRGETQYF. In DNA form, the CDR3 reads TGTGCCAGCAGCTTAGTGGGGGGGAGGGGAGAGACCCAGTACTTC.

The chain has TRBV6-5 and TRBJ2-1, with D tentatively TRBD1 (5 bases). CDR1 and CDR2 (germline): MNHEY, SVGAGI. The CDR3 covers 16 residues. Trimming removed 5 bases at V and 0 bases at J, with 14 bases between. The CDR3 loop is CASSHQGASSYNEQFF. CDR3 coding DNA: TGTGCCAGCAGTCACCAGGGCGCTAGCTCCTACAATGAGCAGTTCTTC.

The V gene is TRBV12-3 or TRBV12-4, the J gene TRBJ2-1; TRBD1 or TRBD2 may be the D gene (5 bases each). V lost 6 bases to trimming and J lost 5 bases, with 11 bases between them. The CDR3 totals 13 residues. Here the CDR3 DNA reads TGTGCCAGCAGCCCCGGGGCTGACAATGAGCAGTTCTTC. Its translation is CASSPGADNEQFF.

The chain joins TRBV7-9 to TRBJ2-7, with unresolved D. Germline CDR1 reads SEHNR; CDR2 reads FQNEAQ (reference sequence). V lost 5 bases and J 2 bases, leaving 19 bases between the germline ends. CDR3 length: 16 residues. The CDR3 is CASSQNRATRAYEQYF. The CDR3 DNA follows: TGTGCCAGCAGCCAAAACCGGGCTACCAGAGCCTACGAGCAGTACTTC.

The CDR3 nucleotides read TGCAGTGCTCGACAGGGGTCGGGTCACACTGAAGCTTTCTTT. It yields the protein CSARQGSGHTEAFF. This rearrangement joins TRBV20-1 to TRBJ1-1; 8 positions match TRBD1. V trimming: 5 bases; J trimming: 3 bases; junction bases outside the gene matches: 8. Germline V gene data show CDR1 as DFQATT and CDR2 as SNEGSKA (reference sequence). CDR3 length: 14 amino acids.

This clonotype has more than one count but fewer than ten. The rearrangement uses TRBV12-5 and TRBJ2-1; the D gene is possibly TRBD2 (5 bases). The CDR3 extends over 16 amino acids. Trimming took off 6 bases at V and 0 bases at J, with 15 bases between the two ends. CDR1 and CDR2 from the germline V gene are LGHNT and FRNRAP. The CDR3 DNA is TGTGCTAGTGGCACAACTAGACTTGACTCCTACAATGAGCAGTTCTTC. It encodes CASGTTRLDSYNEQFF.

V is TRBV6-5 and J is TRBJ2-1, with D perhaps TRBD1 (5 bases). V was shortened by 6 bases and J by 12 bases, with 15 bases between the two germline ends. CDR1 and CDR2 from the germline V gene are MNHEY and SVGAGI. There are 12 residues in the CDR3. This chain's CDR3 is CASSHPGWGQFF. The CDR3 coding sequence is TGTGCCAGCAGCCACCCAGGGTGGGGGCAGTTCTTC.

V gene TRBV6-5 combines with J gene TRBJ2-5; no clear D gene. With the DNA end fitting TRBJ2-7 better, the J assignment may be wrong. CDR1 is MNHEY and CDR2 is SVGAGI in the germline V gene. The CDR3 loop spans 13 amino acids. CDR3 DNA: TGTGCCAGCAGTTACCTAGGCGGTAACGAGCAGTACTTC. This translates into CASSYLGGNEQYF.

CDR3 sequence (DNA): TGTGCCAGCAGCCTCCAAACTTACAATGAGCAGTTCTTC. Translating gives CASSLQTYNEQFF. The V call is TRBV14, the J call TRBJ2-1; D is undetermined. Trimming pared 4 bases from V and 4 bases from J, leaving 8 bases between. Germline loops: CDR1 SGHDN, CDR2 FVKESK. The CDR3 runs 13 residues.

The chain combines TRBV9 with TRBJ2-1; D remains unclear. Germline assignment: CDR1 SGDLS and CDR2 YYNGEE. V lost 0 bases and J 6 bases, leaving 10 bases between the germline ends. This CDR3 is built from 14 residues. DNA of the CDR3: TGTGCCAGCAGCGTAGGGGCTAGTTCCAATGAGCAGTTCTTC. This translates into CASSVGASSNEQFF.